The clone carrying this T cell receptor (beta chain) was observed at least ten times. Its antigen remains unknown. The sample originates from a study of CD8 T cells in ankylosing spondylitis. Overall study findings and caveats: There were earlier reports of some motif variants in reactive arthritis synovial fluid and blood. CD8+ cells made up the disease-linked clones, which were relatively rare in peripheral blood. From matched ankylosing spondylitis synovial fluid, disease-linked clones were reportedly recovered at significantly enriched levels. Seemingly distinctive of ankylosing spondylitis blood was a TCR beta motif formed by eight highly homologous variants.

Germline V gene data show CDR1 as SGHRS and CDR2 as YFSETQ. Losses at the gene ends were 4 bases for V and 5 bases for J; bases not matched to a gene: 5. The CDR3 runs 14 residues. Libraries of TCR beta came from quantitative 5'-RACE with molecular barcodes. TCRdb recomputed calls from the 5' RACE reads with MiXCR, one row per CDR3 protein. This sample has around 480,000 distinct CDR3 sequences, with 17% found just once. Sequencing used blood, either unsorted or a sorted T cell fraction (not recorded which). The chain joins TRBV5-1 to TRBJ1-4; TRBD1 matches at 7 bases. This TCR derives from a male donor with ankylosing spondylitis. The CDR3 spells CASSLTTGNEKLFF. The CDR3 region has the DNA TGCGCCAGCAGCCTAACGACAGGGAATGAAAAACTGTTTTTT.